The clone carrying this T cell receptor beta chain was found many times. Its target is not known. These data belong to a study of identical twins. Points from the study as a whole: Modelling underestimated the level of out-of-frame TCR alpha sharing observed in monozygotic twins. The conclusions drew on cross-sectional statistical analysis instead of tracking the same donors. Cord blood beta clonotypes that were abundant carried fewer insertions, and memory repertoires showed no such trend.

TCRdb reprocessed the 5' RACE reads with MiXCR, giving one entry per CDR3 protein. This sample yields 1,800,000 or so distinct CDR3 sequences, of which about 32% are seen a single time; roughly 0.3% belongs to the top ten. Germline V gene lookup returns CDR1 MGHRA and CDR2 YSYEKL. This CDR3 comprises 14 residues. V shed 0 bases, J shed 8 bases, and the junction held 3 bases outside the gene matches. This sequence originates from a newborn girl in good health. The sequencing sample was made of cord blood. V usage is TRBV4-1 and J usage is TRBJ2-1; 8 bases map to TRBD2. CDR3 sequence: CASSQDTSGDEQFF. The CDR3 DNA is TGCGCCAGCAGCCAAGATACTAGCGGCGATGAGCAGTTCTTC.